This TCR beta chain was sequenced in a study of Tregs in tolerant kidney transplant recipients. Repertoires were generated with immunoSEQ multiplex PCR, while TCRdb's copy carries only in-frame clones and drops some. The repertoire includes 95,000 to 120,000 clones, around 89% of them detected once, and about 0.35% sits in the top ten. The CDR3 loop spans 16 amino acids. Trimming took 1 base from V and 3 from J; bases not matched to a gene: 5. The V gene's germline CDR1 is MGHDK and CDR2 SYGVNS. This receptor was identified in a human donor who received a combined kidney and bone marrow transplant. The input for sequencing was CD4+ T cells from blood, taken before the transplant. V usage is TRBV25-1 and J usage is TRBJ1-3, with 8 bases fitting TRBD1. The CDR3 bases are TGTGCCAGCAGTGAATGGGAGACAGGGGTTGGAAACACCATATATTTT. This sequence encodes CASSEWETGVGNTIYF. The full variable domain, in which reference TRBV25-1 and TRBJ1-3 provide the parts outside the CDR3, is EADIYQTPRYLVIGTGKKITLECSQTMGHDKMYWYQQDPGMELHLIHYSYGVNSTEKGDLSSESTVSRIRTEHFPLTLESARPSHTSQYLCASSEWETGVGNTIYFGEGSWLTVV.